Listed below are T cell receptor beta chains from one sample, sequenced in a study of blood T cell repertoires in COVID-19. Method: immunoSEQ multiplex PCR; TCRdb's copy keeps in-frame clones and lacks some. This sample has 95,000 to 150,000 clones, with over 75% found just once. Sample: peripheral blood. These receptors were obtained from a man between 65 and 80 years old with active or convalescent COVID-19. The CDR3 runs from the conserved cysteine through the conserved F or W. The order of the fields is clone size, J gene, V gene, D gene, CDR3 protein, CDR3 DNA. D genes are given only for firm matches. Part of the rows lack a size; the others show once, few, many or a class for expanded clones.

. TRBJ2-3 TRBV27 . CASSLGRTTDTQYF TGTGCCAGCAGTTTGGGCAGAACCACAGATACGCAGTATTTT
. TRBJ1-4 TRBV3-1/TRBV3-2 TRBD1 CASSQSGQGGKLFF TGTGCCAGCAGCCAGTCTGGACAGGGAGGAAAACTGTTTTTT
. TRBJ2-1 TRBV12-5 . CASGFQPTLTGPLNYNEQFF TGTGCTAGTGGTTTCCAGCCAACGCTCACAGGCCCTCTAAACTACAATGAGCAGTTCTTC
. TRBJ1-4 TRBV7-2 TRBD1 CASSAATGLVRGKLFF TGTGCCAGCAGCGCGGCGACAGGGCTAGTTCGAGGAAAACTGTTTTTT
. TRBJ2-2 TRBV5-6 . CASSLVEGTDTGELFF TGTGCCAGCAGCTTGGTTGAGGGGACTGACACCGGGGAGCTGTTTTTT
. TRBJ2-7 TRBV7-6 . CASSSRSGEQYF TGTGCCAGCAGCTCCCGCTCGGGCGAGCAGTACTTC
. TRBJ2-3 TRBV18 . CASSPRKRGTDTQYF TGTGCCAGCTCACCAAGAAAGCGAGGCACAGATACGCAGTATTTT
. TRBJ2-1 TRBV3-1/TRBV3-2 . CASSQDLGSSYNEQFF TGTGCCAGCAGCCAAGATCTGGGGAGCTCCTACAATGAGCAGTTCTTC
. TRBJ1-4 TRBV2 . CASLGGSQGEKLFF TGTGCCAGCCTCGGGGGGTCTCAAGGGGAAAAACTGTTTTTT
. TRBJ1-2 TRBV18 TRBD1 CASSQGTGPNYGYTF TGTGCCAGCTCCCAGGGGACAGGACCTAACTATGGCTACACCTTC
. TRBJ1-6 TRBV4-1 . CASSLGGVNSPLHF TGCGCCAGCAGCCTCGGGGGTGTTAATTCACCCCTCCACTTT
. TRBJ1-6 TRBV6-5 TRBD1 CASSYSGDSGYSPLHF TGTGCCAGCAGTTACTCCGGGGACAGCGGATATTCACCCCTCCACTTT
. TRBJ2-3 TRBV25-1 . CASSGAGSTDTQYF TGTGCCAGCAGTGGGGCAGGGAGCACAGATACGCAGTATTTT
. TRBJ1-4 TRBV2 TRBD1 CARRDRGNEKLFF TGTGCCAGACGGGACAGGGGAAATGAAAAACTGTTTTTT
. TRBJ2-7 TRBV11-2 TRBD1 CASSLSPSGTGSEQYF TGTGCCAGCAGCTTATCGCCCTCCGGGACAGGGTCCGAGCAGTACTTC
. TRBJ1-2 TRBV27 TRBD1 CASSFGTGSGNYGYTF TGTGCCAGCAGTTTTGGGACAGGGAGCGGCAACTATGGCTACACCTTC
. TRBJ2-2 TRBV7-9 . CASSLVGGTGELFF TGTGCCAGCAGCTTAGTAGGAGGCACCGGGGAGCTGTTTTTT
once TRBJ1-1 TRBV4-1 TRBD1 CASSRGQGAMNTEAFF TGCGCCAGCAGTCGCGGACAGGGGGCCATGAACACTGAAGCTTTCTTT
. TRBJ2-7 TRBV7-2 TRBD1 CASSLVAGTGITYEQYF TGTGCCAGCAGCTTAGTGGCCGGGACAGGGATTACCTACGAGCAGTACTTC
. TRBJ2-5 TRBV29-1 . CSVEATGETQYF TGCAGCGTTGAAGCCACGGGGGAGACCCAGTACTTC
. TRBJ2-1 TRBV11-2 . CASSLGLANEQFF TGTGCCAGCAGCTTAGGGCTAGCCAATGAGCAGTTCTTC
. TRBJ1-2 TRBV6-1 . CASSGGANNPSSGYTF TGTGCCAGCAGTGGTGGGGCGAACAACCCCAGTAGTGGCTACACCTTC
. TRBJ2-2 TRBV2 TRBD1 CASAGTGVSGELFF TGTGCCAGTGCCGGGACAGGGGTCTCCGGGGAGCTGTTTTTT
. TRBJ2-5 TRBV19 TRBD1 CASSLGQGEETQYF TGTGCCAGTAGTCTCGGACAGGGAGAGGAGACCCAGTACTTC
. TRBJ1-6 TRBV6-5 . CASNSYNSPLHF TGTGCCAGCAACAGCTATAATTCACCCCTCCACTTT
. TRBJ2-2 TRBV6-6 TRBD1 CASSPTGTGGFTGELFF TGTGCCAGCAGTCCCACCGGGACAGGGGGCTTCACCGGGGAGCTGTTTTTT
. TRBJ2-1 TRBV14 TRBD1 CASSHRTGATYNEQFF TGTGCCAGCAGCCATCGGACAGGGGCTACCTACAATGAGCAGTTCTTC
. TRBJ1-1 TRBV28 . CASSLSGVTEAFF TGTGCCAGCAGTTTATCAGGGGTGACTGAAGCTTTCTTT
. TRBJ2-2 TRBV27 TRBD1 CASSGRTGLNGELFF TGTGCCAGCAGTGGACGGACAGGGTTGAACGGGGAGCTGTTTTTT